The 20 T cell receptor beta chains in this list originate from one sample, sequenced in a study of blood T cell repertoires in COVID-19 (dated by TCRdb to the early 2020s). Library construction relied on the immunoSEQ multiplex PCR assay. The source is immuneACCESS, and TCRdb retained only in-frame sequences with V and J called. Part of the clones is not carried over; for the studies checked, unresolved V genes explain less than half of this, and the remainder is unexplained. This sample comprises approximately 220,000 clones, 85% of them detected only once. The ten most abundant clones make up 18% of the sample. Sequenced input: PBMCs or T cells enriched from blood (not recorded which). The receptors come from a man aged 40-49 years who had recovered from COVID-19.

This chain uses TRBV7-8 with TRBJ1-5, with TRBD1 matching over 7 bases. CDR1 and CDR2 from the germline V gene are SGHVS and FQNEAQ. After removal of 4 bases from V and 6 bases from J, the junction contained 15 bases not matched to a gene. The CDR3 has 17 amino acids. The CDR3 DNA sequence: TGTGCCAGCAGCTATCAGGGGGGCCCCACCAGTACTCAGCCCCAGCATTTT. Translating it yields CASSYQGGPTSTQPQHF.

The chain links TRBV7-2 to TRBJ2-5; D may be TRBD2 (7 bases). The CDR3 contains 15 residues. Germline V CDR1 and CDR2: SGHTA, FQGNSA. The V gene lost 1 base and the J gene lost 4 bases, with 13 bases spanning the gap. The CDR3 sequence: CASSLVGGGGETQYF. CDR3 DNA: TGTGCCAGCAGCTTAGTCGGAGGGGGGGGAGAGACCCAGTACTTC.

The V call is TRBV7-9, the J call TRBJ1-2; the D is unclear. This CDR3 spans 10 amino acids. V dropped 5 bases and J dropped 8 bases, with 6 bases sitting between them. Germline CDR1 SEHNR, CDR2 FQNEAQ (reference sequence). The CDR3 DNA reads as TGTGCCAGCAGCCCCCCGGGCTACACCTTC. Amino acids: CASSPPGYTF.

V and J are TRBV7-9 and TRBJ1-4; D is ambiguous. CDR3 length equals 14 residues. Trimming cost V 2 bases and J 8 bases, with 12 bases left between them. Germline CDR1 reads SEHNR; CDR2 reads FQNEAQ (reference sequence). The CDR3: CASSLTELAEKLFF. The DNA of the CDR3 is TGTGCCAGCAGCTTAACGGAGTTGGCCGAAAAACTGTTTTTT.

J is TRBJ1-5 and V is TRBV6-5; 9 bases are a match to TRBD1. Germline V gene data show CDR1 as MNHEY and CDR2 as SVGAGI. The CDR3 is made up of 15 amino acids. V was pared by 8 bases and J by 6 bases, with 11 bases of the junction left unmatched. The CDR3 is CASGRLTGGGQPQHF. The CDR3 nucleotides read TGTGCCAGCGGGAGATTAACAGGGGGCGGTCAGCCCCAGCATTTT.

CDR3 protein: CASSPLAAEADTQYF. In DNA, the CDR3 is TGCGCCAGCAGCCCGCTAGCGGCCGAGGCAGATACGCAGTATTTT. This chain connects TRBV5-1 to TRBJ2-3; 7 bases are a match to TRBD2. The CDR3 totals 15 residues. The V and J ends lost 4 bases and 4 bases, in that order; junction bases with no gene match: 9. CDR1 and CDR2 (germline): SGHRS, YFSETQ. The variable domain in full, completed from reference TRBV5-1 and TRBJ2-3, reads KAGVTQTPRYLIKTRGQQVTLSCSPISGHRSVSWYQQTPGQGLQFLFEYFSETQRNKGNFPGRFSGRQFSNSRSEMNVSTLELGDSALYLCASSPLAAEADTQYFGPGTRLTVL.

In this sample, this clone turned up once. This chain uses TRBV6-4 with TRBJ1-6; the D gene is possibly TRBD1 (5 bases). Germline loops: CDR1 MRHNA, CDR2 SNTAGT. CDR3 length equals 13 residues. V was cut by 2 bases and J by 6 bases, with 5 bases left in between. The CDR3 region is CASSDGANSPLHF. CDR3 bases: TGTGCCAGCAGTGACGGGGCTAATTCACCCCTCCACTTT.

The V call is TRBV6-2 or TRBV6-3, the J call TRBJ2-7; TRBD2 agrees at 11 bases. CDR1 and CDR2 (germline): MNHEY, SVGEGT. The J segment lost 4 bases and the V segment lost 8 bases, leaving 13 bases of the junction unmatched. The CDR3 has 16 amino acids. CDR3 nucleotides: TGTGCCAGCGGCCGTCCGACTAGCGGGAACTCTTACGAGCAGTACTTC. It yields the protein CASGRPTSGNSYEQYF.

The CDR3 is CASSLDRGLGTQYF. The CDR3 DNA sequence: TGTGCCAGCAGCTTGGACAGGGGGTTGGGTACGCAGTATTTT. This chain joins TRBV5-5 and TRBJ2-3, with 8 bases fitting TRBD1. This CDR3 contains 14 residues. Germline CDR1 reads SGHKS; CDR2 reads YYEKEE (reference sequence). The junction had 5 bases not matched to a gene; V was cut back by 0 bases and J by 8 bases.

The V call is TRBV5-1, the J call TRBJ1-3, with 7 bases aligning to TRBD1. The J segment lost 0 bases and the V segment lost 0 bases, leaving 0 bases of the junction unmatched. The CDR3 runs 15 residues. Germline CDR1 is SGHRS and CDR2 is YFSETQ. CDR3 nucleotide sequence: TGCGCCAGCAGCTTGGAGGGGGCCTCTGGAAACACCATATATTTT. Its protein is CASSLEGASGNTIYF.

The chain couples TRBV28 to TRBJ2-3; 9 positions agree with TRBD1. From germline, CDR1 is MDHEN and CDR2 SYDVKM. The CDR3 sequence is 15 residues long. The V segment lost 5 bases and the J segment 4 bases; nucleotides outside the gene matches: 7. As DNA, the CDR3 is TGTGCCAGCAGTCCACGGACAGGGGTAGCAGATACGCAGTATTTT. Protein sequence: CASSPRTGVADTQYF.

In this sample, this clone turned up a few times. CDR3 residues: CASRSGQGATGQPQHF. In DNA form, the CDR3 reads TGTGCCAGCAGGAGTGGACAGGGGGCGACTGGTCAGCCCCAGCATTTT. The chain recombines TRBV28 with TRBJ1-5; 11 bases fit TRBD1. The ends lost 6 bases at V and 6 bases at J; junction bases unmatched: 10. The CDR3 runs 16 residues. Germline CDR1 and CDR2: MDHEN and SYDVKM. Together with reference TRBV28 and TRBJ1-5, the CDR3 gives the full variable domain: DVKVTQSSRYLVKRTGEKVFLECVQDMDHENMFWYRQDPGLGLRLIYFSYDVKMKEKGDIPEGYSVSREKKERFSLILESASTNQTSMYLCASRSGQGATGQPQHFGDGTRLSIL.

In this sample, this clone turned up once. The rearrangement uses TRBV10-3 and TRBJ2-2; TRBD1 is a possible D gene (5 bases). This CDR3 is 18 amino acids long. V lost 3 bases, J lost 3 bases, and 20 bases lay in between. Germline CDR1 and CDR2: ENHRY and SYGVKD. The CDR3 nucleotides are TGTGCCATCAGTGACATCTATGCAGGGAATCGGGACACCGGGGAGCTGTTTTTT. This encodes CAISDIYAGNRDTGELFF.

V and J are TRBV27 and TRBJ2-7, with 7 positions matching TRBD1. V shed 5 bases, J shed 3 bases, and the junction held 13 bases outside the gene matches. CDR3 length equals 16 residues. CDR1 MNHEY and CDR2 SMNVEV come from the germline V gene (reference sequence). CDR3 coding DNA: TGTGCCAGCAGTCTCTTGCAGGGGGATCCCCTCTACGAGCAGTACTTC. Protein product: CASSLLQGDPLYEQYF.

This sequence joins TRBV18 and TRBJ1-4, with 8 nucleotides matching TRBD1. The ends lost 6 bases at V and 3 bases at J; junction bases unmatched: 3. The germline V gene has CDR1 KGHSH and CDR2 LQKENI. This CDR3 is built from 14 residues. CDR3 amino acids: CASSGQGSNEKLFF. The CDR3 nucleotides read TGTGCCAGCTCCGGACAGGGCTCTAATGAAAAACTGTTTTTT.

The chain has TRBV4-1 and TRBJ2-1, with 7 nucleotides matching TRBD2. The CDR3 consists of 13 residues. CDR1 MGHRA and CDR2 YSYEKL come from the germline V gene. J lost 16 bases, V lost 0 bases, and 9 bases had no gene match. CDR3: CASSQEVRTSIFF. The CDR3 DNA reads as TGCGCCAGCAGCCAAGAGGTGAGGACTAGTATTTTCTTC.

The chain carries TRBV12-3 or TRBV12-4 and TRBJ2-7; D possibly corresponds to TRBD1 (7 bases). Trimming left V 6 bases short and J 1 base short, with 10 bases between. There are 13 residues in the CDR3. The CDR3 here is CASRAGQSYEQYF. As DNA, the CDR3 is TGTGCCAGCAGGGCGGGACAGTCCTACGAGCAGTACTTC.

This sequence joins TRBV7-2 and TRBJ2-3; D call uncertain. The V end lost 4 bases, the J end lost 0 bases, and 5 bases lay between the germline ends. CDR1 and CDR2 from the germline V gene are SGHTA and FQGNSA. This CDR3 is 13 amino acids long. CDR3 coding DNA: TGTGCCAGCAGCTGGCTCAGCACAGATACGCAGTATTTT. It translates to CASSWLSTDTQYF. Combining the CDR3 with reference TRBV7-2 and TRBJ2-3 gives the whole variable domain GAGVSQSPSNKVTEKGKDVELRCDPISGHTALYWYRQSLGQGLEFLIYFQGNSAPDKSGLPSDRFSAERTGGSVSTLTIQRTQQEDSAVYLCASSWLSTDTQYFGPGTRLTVL.

The CDR3 sequence: CAWSVRTLTSGSGYNEQFF. For the CDR3, the DNA is TGTGCCTGGAGTGTAAGGACCCTGACTAGCGGGAGTGGCTACAATGAGCAGTTCTTC. The rearrangement links TRBV30 to TRBJ2-1, with 12 bases matching TRBD2. CDR3 length equals 19 residues. V shed 0 bases, J shed 3 bases, and the junction held 12 bases outside the gene matches. The V gene's germline CDR1 is GTSNPN and CDR2 SVGIG (reference sequence).

CDR3 region: CASSFSLMRSTEFTDTQYF. The DNA for the CDR3 is TGTGCCAGCAGCTTCTCTCTTATGAGGTCGACAGAATTTACAGATACGCAGTATTTT. The rearrangement uses TRBV5-4 and TRBJ2-3, with D possibly TRBD1 on 5 matching bases. The germline V and J ends were trimmed by 2 bases and 3 bases, with 25 bases remaining between them. From germline, CDR1 is SGHNT and CDR2 YYREEE (reference sequence). This CDR3 has 19 amino acids.